These 21 T cell receptor beta chains came from one sample sequenced in a study of lymphopenia after photon versus proton radiotherapy. Sequencing used immunoSEQ multiplex PCR; TCRdb keeps in-frame clones, though not all of them. Here the sample spans 26,000 or so clones, over 75% being singletons. The sequencing used peripheral blood, collected from a patient treated with photon-based radiotherapy. These receptors were obtained from a man in his forties or fifties with gastric cancer.

This clone was detected many times. V gene TRBV6-6 combines with J gene TRBJ1-1; D is uncertain. V was shortened by 1 base and J by 6 bases, with 6 bases between the two germline ends. Germline CDR1 is MNHNY and CDR2 is SVGAGI (reference sequence). This CDR3 is built from 12 residues. CDR3 coding DNA: TGTGCCAGCAGTTACTATGGCGCTGAAGCTTTCTTT. Its translation: CASSYYGAEAFF.

The V call is TRBV5-6, the J call TRBJ1-2; D gene ambiguous. Germline V gene lookup returns CDR1 SGHDT and CDR2 YYEEEE. Trimming took 0 bases from V and 6 from J, leaving 12 bases between them. The CDR3 has 14 residues. As DNA, the CDR3 is TGTGCCAGCAGCTTGGGGGGTAGGTTCGATGGCTACACCTTC. Translated, it gives CASSLGGRFDGYTF.

This clone appeared a single time. V is TRBV20-1 and J is TRBJ1-1; D uncertain. This CDR3 contains 10 residues. V lost 7 bases and J lost 3, with 6 bases in between. Per the germline V gene, CDR1 is DFQATT and CDR2 is SNEGSKA (reference sequence). The CDR3 reads CSGADTEAFF. The CDR3 DNA is TGCAGTGGGGCGGACACTGAAGCTTTCTTT.

This clone was detected only once. CDR3 residues: CASSYGSSDSPLHF. The CDR3 DNA sequence: TGTGCCAGCAGCTATGGGTCCTCGGATTCACCCCTCCACTTT. This sequence joins TRBV7-6 and TRBJ1-6; D is unclear. V dropped 4 bases and J dropped 8 bases, with 12 bases sitting between them. CDR3 length: 14 residues. Germline V gives CDR1 SGHVS, CDR2 FNYEAQ.

The V and J genes are TRBV5-1 and TRBJ2-3, with 7 bases lining up with TRBD1. CDR3 length: 16 residues. Per the germline V gene, CDR1 is SGHRS and CDR2 is YFSETQ. Trimming cost V 0 bases and J 0 bases; bases outside gene matches: 4. The CDR3 coding sequence is TGCGCCAGCAGCTTGGTTAGGGGGCAAAGCACAGATACGCAGTATTTT. This sequence encodes CASSLVRGQSTDTQYF.

The rearrangement joins TRBV7-2 to TRBJ1-2; 7 bases match TRBD1. Germline-derived CDR1 and CDR2 are SGHTA and FQGNSA. Unmatched junction bases numbered 14, after V lost 5 bases and J lost 8 bases. This CDR3 has 15 residues. The CDR3 coding sequence is TGTGCCAGCAGCCCGACAACAGGGGTTTCAATAGGCTACACCTTC. Translating it yields CASSPTTGVSIGYTF.

The chain is built from TRBV19 and TRBJ2-2; D gene ambiguous. This CDR3 contains 12 residues. The V end was cut by 10 bases, the J end by 1 base, with 7 bases between. Germline loops: CDR1 LNHDA, CDR2 SQIVND (reference sequence). CDR3 in amino acids: CATRKNTGELFF. CDR3 DNA: TGTGCCACGCGAAAGAACACCGGGGAGCTGTTTTTT.

V usage is TRBV18 and J usage is TRBJ2-6, with TRBD1 identical over 10 bases. Germline V CDR1 and CDR2: KGHSH, LQKENI. The CDR3 is 18 residues long. Trimming cost V 2 bases and J 2 bases; bases outside gene matches: 6. CDR3 sequence reads: CASSPETGGFTGANVLTF. The CDR3 DNA follows: TGTGCCAGCTCACCAGAGACAGGGGGCTTCACTGGGGCCAACGTCCTGACTTTC.

The rearrangement links TRBV9 to TRBJ1-1, with D perhaps matching TRBD1 (6 bases). The V end lost 4 bases, the J end lost 3 bases, and 13 bases lay between the germline ends. The CDR3 is made up of 14 amino acids. Germline-derived CDR1 and CDR2 are SGDLS and YYNGEE. The CDR3 here is CASSPLQGYTEAFF. For the CDR3, the DNA is TGTGCCAGCAGCCCGCTACAGGGATACACTGAAGCTTTCTTT.

This clone appeared a few times. The CDR3 here is CASAFLGTIYF. CDR3 nucleotides: TGTGCCAGCGCGTTTCTGGGCACCATATATTTT. The rearrangement links TRBV7-2 to TRBJ1-3, with D unclear. V lost 8 bases, J lost 9 bases, and 11 bases lay in between. CDR1 and CDR2 from the germline V gene are SGHTA and FQGNSA. The CDR3 is made up of 11 amino acids. The whole variable domain, remainder taken from reference TRBV7-2 and TRBJ1-3, is GAGVSQSPSNKVTEKGKDVELRCDPISGHTALYWYRQSLGQGLEFLIYFQGNSAPDKSGLPSDRFSAERTGGSVSTLTIQRTQQEDSAVYLCASAFLGTIYFGEGSWLTVV.

The chain employs TRBV6-5 and TRBJ2-5; D is unresolved. This CDR3 contains 15 residues. V lost 6 bases and J lost 4, with 18 bases in between. From germline, CDR1 is MNHEY and CDR2 SVGAGI. The CDR3 reads CASRRRTAAGETQYF. Written as DNA, the CDR3 is TGTGCCAGCAGACGAAGGACGGCGGCCGGAGAGACCCAGTACTTC.

The V call is TRBV6-4, the J call TRBJ1-5; D might be TRBD1 (6 bases). CDR1 is MRHNA and CDR2 is SNTAGT in the germline V gene. The CDR3 loop spans 15 amino acids. V was clipped by 3 bases and J by 2 bases, with 11 bases between them. CDR3 loop: CASSEGGAGNQPQHF. In DNA, the CDR3 is TGTGCCAGCAGTGAAGGGGGAGCCGGCAATCAGCCCCAGCATTTT.

V and J are TRBV27 and TRBJ2-7, with D tentatively TRBD1 or TRBD2 (7 bases each). Per germline, CDR1 MNHEY and CDR2 SMNVEV (reference sequence). CDR3 length equals 14 residues. V lost 2 bases and J lost 6, with 14 bases in between. The CDR3 DNA sequence: TGTGCCAGCAGTTTACAGGGGGGGATTGGCGAGCAGTACTTC. Its translation is CASSLQGGIGEQYF.

The chain joins TRBV7-3 to TRBJ2-5; D tentatively reads TRBD1 or TRBD2 (6 bases each). The CDR3 loop spans 15 amino acids. V lost 2 bases and J lost 4, with 14 bases in between. CDR1 and CDR2 from the germline V gene are SGHTA and FQGTGA. In nucleotides, the CDR3 is TGTGCCAGCAGCTTATCGGGGGCGGTTGGAGAGACCCAGTACTTC. Residues: CASSLSGAVGETQYF.

The chain has TRBV15 and TRBJ1-1, with TRBD1 as a possible D gene (5 bases). CDR3 length: 16 residues. V lost 6 bases to trimming and J lost 1 base, with 18 bases between them. Germline CDR1 and CDR2: LNHNV and YYDKDF (reference sequence). The CDR3, as DNA: TGTGCCACCAGAAAAGAGGGGACCGGGGGGAACACTGAAGCTTTCTTT. Protein sequence: CATRKEGTGGNTEAFF.

This chain joins TRBV18 and TRBJ2-5; 9 bases map to TRBD2. Germline assignment: CDR1 KGHSH and CDR2 LQKENI. The CDR3 length is 14 residues. Unmatched junction bases numbered 0, after V lost 2 bases and J lost 2 bases. This CDR3 is CASSPSGGQETQYF. The CDR3 DNA is TGTGCCAGCTCACCAAGCGGGGGGCAAGAGACCCAGTACTTC.

The V gene is TRBV16, the J gene TRBJ1-6; TRBD1 is a possible D gene (5 bases). The CDR3 has 14 residues. In germline, CDR1 is KGHSY, CDR2 FQNENV. V gave up 2 bases and J gave up 7 bases, with 9 bases separating them. CDR3 sequence: CASSQTAGNSPLHF. For the CDR3, the DNA is TGTGCCAGCAGCCAAACGGCAGGGAATTCACCCCTCCACTTT.

The chain carries TRBV5-8 and TRBJ2-3; possible D gene TRBD2, 7 bases. Deletions cut 2 bases from V and 6 bases from J, with 25 bases between. CDR3 length: 18 amino acids. The germline gives CDR1 SGHTS, CDR2 YDEGEE. The CDR3 coding sequence is TGTGCCAGCAGCTTAGACAGCGGGACACCGATGAAGAAGGATACGCAGTATTTT. It is translated as CASSLDSGTPMKKDTQYF.

This chain joins TRBV4-2 and TRBJ2-3; the D is unclear. The CDR3 length is 14 residues. CDR1 is LGHNA and CDR2 is YNFKEQ in the germline V gene. Trimming removed 2 bases from V and 0 bases from J, with 6 bases in between. For the CDR3, the DNA is TGTGCCAGCAGCCAACGAAGGAGCACAGATACGCAGTATTTT. It is translated as CASSQRRSTDTQYF.

This clone was observed a handful of times. The genes are TRBV19 and TRBJ1-2; D possibly corresponds to TRBD1 (6 bases). Looked up from germline, CDR1 is LNHDA and CDR2 is SQIVND (reference sequence). Trimming stripped 7 bases from V and 8 bases from J, with 17 bases between. This CDR3 has 13 amino acids. In DNA form, the CDR3 reads TGTGCCAGTACCCCGGACAGATCGGGGGGCTACACCTTC. Translated: CASTPDRSGGYTF. The variable domain in full, completed from reference TRBV19 and TRBJ1-2, reads DGGITQSPKYLFRKEGQNVTLSCEQNLNHDAMYWYRQDPGQGLRLIYYSQIVNDFQKGDIAEGYSVSREKKESFPLTVTSAQKNPTAFYLCASTPDRSGGYTFGSGTRLTVV.

V and J are TRBV7-2 and TRBJ2-7; the D call may be TRBD1 or TRBD2 (5 bases each). Germline assignment: CDR1 SGHTA and CDR2 FQGNSA. V gave up 3 bases and J gave up 6 bases, with 15 bases separating them. There are 14 residues in the CDR3. CDR3 DNA sequence: TGTGCCAGCAGCTTTCAGGGAGTGGTGGTCGAGCAGTACTTC. As protein: CASSFQGVVVEQYF. The full variable domain, in which reference TRBV7-2 and TRBJ2-7 provide the parts outside the CDR3, is GAGVSQSPSNKVTEKGKDVELRCDPISGHTALYWYRQSLGQGLEFLIYFQGNSAPDKSGLPSDRFSAERTGGSVSTLTIQRTQQEDSAVYLCASSFQGVVVEQYFGPGTRLTVT.